The following is a T cell receptor (beta chain) sequence with its context. Its matching antigen is unknown. The V end lost 0 bases, the J end lost 9 bases, and 8 bases lay between the germline ends. The CDR3 contains 12 residues. Germline-derived CDR1 and CDR2 are LGHDT and YNNKEL (reference sequence). TCRdb's copy holds only in-frame clones and misses some; the assay was immunoSEQ multiplex PCR. The data contain fewer than 150,000 clones, 65% to 90% of them singletons. The data belong to a study of T cell responses to AZD1222 COVID-19 vaccine. Study observations and caveats: Spike-wide coverage was observed for vaccine-associated CD4 TCRs, with dominant responses at 160-218 and 743-854. Once two AZD1222 doses were given, Spike-specific TCR breadth and depth went up. Sampling captured repertoires only after the peak T cell response. Among AZD1222 vaccinees, only six were seropositive at baseline.

The receptor's source is an adult in good health. The V gene is TRBV3-1 (or the pseudogene TRBV3-2), the J gene TRBJ1-2; D gene uncertain. The input for sequencing was peripheral blood, taken on day 0 of AZD1222 vaccination. The CDR3 loop is CASSQERESYTF. The CDR3 region has the DNA TGTGCCAGCAGCCAAGAGAGGGAGAGCTACACCTTC.